A selection of T cell receptor beta chains follows, all from one sample in a study of T cells in Graves' hyperthyroidism and ophthalmopathy. TCRdb independently ran MiXCR on the multiplex PCR reads; one entry per CDR3 protein. The data hold 500,000 to 650,000 distinct CDR3 sequences, with roughly 45% observed a single time. The specimen sequenced was peripheral blood or thyroid tissue (not recorded which). The receptors here all came from an adult woman with Graves' disease, either hyperthyroidism or ophthalmopathy (not recorded which). Each CDR3 is given with its conserved first and last residue. A D gene is named only where the DNA matches it firmly. Some rows mark clone size as missing; the rest say once, few, many or name a class of expanded clone.

TGTGCCAGCAGCTCCCCGTTGGGGACAGGGACGGAGACCCAGTACTTC	CASSSPLGTGTETQYF	16	many	TRBV11-2	TRBJ2-5	TRBD1
TGTGCCAGCAGTGAGTTTGGGCGAACCTACGAGCAGTACTTC	CASSEFGRTYEQYF	14	NA	TRBV25-1	TRBJ2-7	NA
TGCAGCGTTGAAGATCCCTTTTCCTACGAGCAGTACTTC	CSVEDPFSYEQYF	13	NA	TRBV29-1	TRBJ2-7	NA
TGCGCCAGCAGCCAACGACAGGGATTGCATGGCTACACCTTC	CASSQRQGLHGYTF	14	few	TRBV5-1	TRBJ1-2	TRBD1
TGTGCCAGCAGACAGGAGTATAGCAATCAGCCCCAGCATTTT	CASRQEYSNQPQHF	14	NA	TRBV12-3/TRBV12-4	TRBJ1-5	NA
TGTGCCACCCGCGTGGGGAACACTGAAGCTTTCTTT	CATRVGNTEAFF	12	NA	TRBV15	TRBJ1-1	NA
TGCAGTGCTGGAGATGCCCAACTAGCGGGAGGCATGGAGCAGTTCTTC	CSAGDAQLAGGMEQFF	16	few	TRBV20-1	TRBJ2-1	TRBD2
TGTGCCAGCAGCCGAGCACAGGGAGGTGAAAAACTGTTTTTT	CASSRAQGGEKLFF	14	NA	TRBV9	TRBJ1-4	NA
TGTGCCAGCAGCTTCGCTAGCGGGAGGACTAGGGGAATGGCCCTCCACTTT	CASSFASGRTRGMALHF	17	NA	TRBV7-2	TRBJ1-6	NA
TGTGCCAGCAGCGACCAGAACTATGGCTACACCTTC	CASSDQNYGYTF	12	NA	TRBV9	TRBJ1-2	NA
TGTGCCAGCAGTCAGAACTCGGGCTCCCTCGAGGGAAAACTGTTTTTT	CASSQNSGSLEGKLFF	16	NA	TRBV7-2	TRBJ1-4	NA
TGTGCCACCAGTGAAGGGAGTGGAAAACTGTTTTTT	CATSEGSGKLFF	12	NA	TRBV24-1	TRBJ1-4	NA
TGTGCCAGCAGTGGGGACAGGGGTTCACCCCTCCACTTT	CASSGDRGSPLHF	13	NA	TRBV2	TRBJ1-6	TRBD1
TGCAGCGAGGCTCCCTCCCCGGGCGTTGGACAGGGGAACGAGCAGTACTTC	CSEAPSPGVGQGNEQYF	17	many	TRBV29-1	TRBJ2-7	TRBD1
TGTGCCAGCAGCTTACGGGCGGGGAACACCGGGGAGCTGGTTTTT	CASSLRAGNTGELVF	15	NA	TRBV11-3	TRBJ2-2	NA
TGTGCCAGCCTGAGGGGGTCGGGCTTAGAGACCCAGTACTTC	CASLRGSGLETQYF	14	many	TRBV2	TRBJ2-5	NA
TGTGCCAGCAGCGAGATGGGGGGGGGAAGTTCCGGCTACACCTTC	CASSEMGGGSSGYTF	15	NA	TRBV7-2	TRBJ1-2	NA
TGTGCCAGCAGTTACCCCAGGCGGGACACCGGGGAGCTGTTTTTT	CASSYPRRDTGELFF	15	NA	TRBV6-2/TRBV6-3	TRBJ2-2	NA
TGCAGCGTTGAAGGGGACGGAACGAACACTGAAGCTTTCTTT	CSVEGDGTNTEAFF	14	few	TRBV29-1	TRBJ1-1	NA
TGTGCCAGCAGTGAATGGGGCGAAAAAGAGACCCAGTACTTC	CASSEWGEKETQYF	14	NA	TRBV6-5	TRBJ2-5	NA
TGTGCCATCAGTGCCTCACAGGGTCTGGCGACCCAGTACTTC	CAISASQGLATQYF	14	NA	TRBV10-3	TRBJ2-5	NA
TGTGCCAGTAGTATGCAGGTCAACCAGCCCCAGCATTTT	CASSMQVNQPQHF	13	NA	TRBV19	TRBJ1-5	NA
TGTGCCACCAGCAGAGATCGACTAGCGGGAAGGACCGGGGAGCTGTTTTTT	CATSRDRLAGRTGELFF	17	once	TRBV15	TRBJ2-2	TRBD2
TGCGCCAGCAGTGACAAGGATGGCTACACCTTC	CASSDKDGYTF	11	many	TRBV10-2	TRBJ1-2	NA
TGTGCCAGCAGCCGGAAGACAGGGTCCGGGGCCAACGTCCTGACTTTC	CASSRKTGSGANVLTF	16	NA	TRBV5-8	TRBJ2-6	TRBD1
TGCAGTGCTAGTGGCTCCAGGGGGTTCGCTAATGAAAAACTGTTTTTT	CSASGSRGFANEKLFF	16	NA	TRBV20-1	TRBJ1-4	TRBD1
TGCAGTGCTACCTCCGGGACTAGCGGACAAGGGACCCAGTACTTC	CSATSGTSGQGTQYF	15	NA	TRBV20-1	TRBJ2-5	TRBD2
TGTGCCAGCAGTTACTCCGGAGCTGAAGCTTTCTTT	CASSYSGAEAFF	12	NA	TRBV6-6	TRBJ1-1	NA
TGCAGCTTAGGGCAGGGGCCATACGAGCAGTACTTC	CSLGQGPYEQYF	12	NA	TRBV29-1	TRBJ2-7	NA
TGTGCCAGCAGTTTTTTAAGTGGCAATCAGCCCCAGCATTTT	CASSFLSGNQPQHF	14	NA	TRBV27	TRBJ1-5	NA
TGTGCCAGCAGCATGGGGTCGGGCACTGAAGCTTTCTTT	CASSMGSGTEAFF	13	NA	TRBV25-1	TRBJ1-1	NA
TGTGCCAGCAGTGAATATAAACCCACCAGTGAGCAGTTCTTC	CASSEYKPTSEQFF	14	NA	TRBV25-1	TRBJ2-1	NA
TGTGCCAGCGGGGTTGGGGATCAGCCCCAGCATTTT	CASGVGDQPQHF	12	NA	TRBV12-3/TRBV12-4	TRBJ1-5	NA
TGTGCCAGCAGTCCCTTTAGGACAGTAAACGAGCAGTACTTC	CASSPFRTVNEQYF	14	many	TRBV12-3/TRBV12-4	TRBJ2-7	NA
TGTGCCAGCAGTTCCCCAGGGACAGGGCCCCAAGAGACCCAGTACTTC	CASSSPGTGPQETQYF	16	NA	TRBV7-2	TRBJ2-5	TRBD1
TGTGCCAGCAGCGGACAGGGGTTCAACACTGAAGCTTTCTTT	CASSGQGFNTEAFF	14	many	TRBV2	TRBJ1-1	TRBD1
TGTGCCAGCAGCCAAGAAATCGCGATTGGCTACACCTTC	CASSQEIAIGYTF	13	many	TRBV14	TRBJ1-2	NA
TGCAGTGCTAGACATTTTTCCGGGACAGGGGGCGATGGCTACACCTTC	CSARHFSGTGGDGYTF	16	NA	TRBV20-1	TRBJ1-2	TRBD1
TGTGCCATCAGTGACGGTCAGAACCTCTACGAGCAGTACTTC	CAISDGQNLYEQYF	14	NA	TRBV10-3	TRBJ2-7	NA
TGTGCCAGCAGTGTGACAGGGCGAGGTCAGCCCCAGCATTTT	CASSVTGRGQPQHF	14	NA	TRBV12-3/TRBV12-4	TRBJ1-5	TRBD1
TGTGCCAGCAGCTCCCCGGACAGACCGGGCGGGGAGCTGTTTTTT	CASSSPDRPGGELFF	15	many	TRBV7-9	TRBJ2-2	NA
TGCAGCGTTGAAGATCCGGTCCGTTACGAGCAGTACTTC	CSVEDPVRYEQYF	13	NA	TRBV29-1	TRBJ2-7	NA